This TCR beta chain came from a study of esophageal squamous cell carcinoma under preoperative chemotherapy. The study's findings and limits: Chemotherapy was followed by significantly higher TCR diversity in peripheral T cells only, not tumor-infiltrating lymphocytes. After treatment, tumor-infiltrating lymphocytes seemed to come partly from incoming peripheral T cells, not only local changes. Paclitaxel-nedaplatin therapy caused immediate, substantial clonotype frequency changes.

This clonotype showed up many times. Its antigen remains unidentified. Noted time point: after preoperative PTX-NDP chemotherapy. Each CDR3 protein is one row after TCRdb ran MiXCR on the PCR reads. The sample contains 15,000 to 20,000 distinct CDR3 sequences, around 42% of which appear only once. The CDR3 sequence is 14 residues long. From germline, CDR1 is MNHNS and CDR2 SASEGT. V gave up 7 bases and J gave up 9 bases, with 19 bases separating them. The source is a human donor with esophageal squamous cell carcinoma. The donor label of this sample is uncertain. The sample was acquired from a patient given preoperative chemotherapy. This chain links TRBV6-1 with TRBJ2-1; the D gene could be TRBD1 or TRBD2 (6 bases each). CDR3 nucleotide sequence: TGTGCCAGCACCCCCGGGGGCCCCCGAACTGAGCAGTTCTTC. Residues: CASTPGGPRTEQFF.